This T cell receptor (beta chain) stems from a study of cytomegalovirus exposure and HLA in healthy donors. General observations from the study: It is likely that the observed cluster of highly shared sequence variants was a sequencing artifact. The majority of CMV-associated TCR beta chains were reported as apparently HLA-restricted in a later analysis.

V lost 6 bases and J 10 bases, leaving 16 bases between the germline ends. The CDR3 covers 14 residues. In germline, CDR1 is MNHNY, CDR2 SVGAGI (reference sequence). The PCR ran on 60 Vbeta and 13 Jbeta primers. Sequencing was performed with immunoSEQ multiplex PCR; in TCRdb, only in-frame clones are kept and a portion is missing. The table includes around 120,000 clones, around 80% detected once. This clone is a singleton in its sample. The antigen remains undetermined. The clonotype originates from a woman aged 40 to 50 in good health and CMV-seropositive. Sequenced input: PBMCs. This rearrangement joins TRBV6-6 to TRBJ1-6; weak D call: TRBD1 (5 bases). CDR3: CASRPGREGSPLHF. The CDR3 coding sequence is TGTGCCAGCAGACCTGGACGGGAGGGGTCACCCCTCCACTTT.